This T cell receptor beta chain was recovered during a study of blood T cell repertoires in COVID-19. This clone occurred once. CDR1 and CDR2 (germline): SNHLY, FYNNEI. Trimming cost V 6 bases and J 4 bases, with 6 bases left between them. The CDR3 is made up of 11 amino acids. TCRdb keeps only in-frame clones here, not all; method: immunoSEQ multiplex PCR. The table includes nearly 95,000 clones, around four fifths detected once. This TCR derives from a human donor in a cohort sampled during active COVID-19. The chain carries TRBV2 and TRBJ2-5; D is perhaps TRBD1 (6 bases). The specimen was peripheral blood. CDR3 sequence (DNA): TGTGCCAGCAGGGGGGCAGAGACCCAGTACTTC. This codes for CASRGAETQYF. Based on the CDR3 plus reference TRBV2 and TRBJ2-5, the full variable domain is EPEVTQTPSHQVTQMGQEVILRCVPISNHLYFYWYRQILGQKVEFLVSFYNNEISEKSEIFDDQFSVERPDGSNFTLKIRSTKLEDSAMYFCASRGAETQYFGPGTRLLVL.